These 25 T cell receptor beta chains originate from one sample sequenced in a study of T cells in Graves' hyperthyroidism and ophthalmopathy. RNA transcripts gave rise to amplified TCR beta CDR3 regions. Using the HTBI primer set, a first-round RT-PCR was run on the TCR CDR3. TCRdb independently ran MiXCR on the multiplex PCR reads; one entry per CDR3 protein. Of 500,000 to 750,000 distinct CDR3 sequences listed, 35% to 55% are singletons. Sequencing was done on a sample of peripheral blood or thyroid tissue (not recorded which). Source of these receptors: a woman between 18 and 29 years old with Graves' hyperthyroidism.

The CDR3 DNA is TGTGCCAGCAGCGACACCGGGACAGGGGGCGGCACTGAAGCTTTCTTT. Its translation: CASSDTGTGGGTEAFF. The chain employs TRBV7-9 and TRBJ1-1; 12 nucleotides line up with TRBD1. Trimming cost V 5 bases and J 4 bases; bases outside gene matches: 8. Germline CDR1 reads SEHNR; CDR2 reads FQNEAQ (reference sequence). The CDR3 spans 16 residues.

This rearrangement joins TRBV5-8 to TRBJ1-2; D gene uncertain. This CDR3 comprises 15 residues. Trimming shortened V by 2 bases and J by 2 bases, and 13 bases separated the two germline ends. From germline, CDR1 is SGHTS and CDR2 YDEGEE. The chain's CDR3 is CASSFAGSRNYGYTF. For the CDR3, the DNA is TGTGCCAGCAGCTTCGCCGGGTCCCGAAACTATGGCTACACCTTC.

V usage is TRBV7-2 and J usage is TRBJ1-1, with D hard to call. Per the germline V gene, CDR1 is SGHTA and CDR2 is FQGNSA. CDR3 size: 15 residues. Trimming pared 4 bases from V and 4 bases from J, leaving 16 bases between. CDR3 DNA sequence: TGTGCCAGCAGCTCCTATTTGGGGTTGGGCACTGAAGCTTTCTTT. It yields the protein CASSSYLGLGTEAFF.

The rearrangement joins TRBV11-1 to TRBJ1-4, with a weak D call TRBD1 (5 bases). The CDR3 runs to 15 residues. V lost 1 base and J lost 8, with 14 bases in between. Germline CDR1 SGHAT, CDR2 FQDESV (reference sequence). CDR3 protein: CASSLEGTKGEKLFF. CDR3 DNA sequence: TGTGCCAGCAGCTTAGAAGGGACCAAGGGGGAAAAACTGTTTTTT.

The chain employs TRBV4-1 and TRBJ1-1; D perhaps matches TRBD1 (5 bases). Trimming shortened V by 3 bases and J by 3 bases, and 8 bases separated the two germline ends. The CDR3 has 13 amino acids. Per the germline V gene, CDR1 is MGHRA and CDR2 is YSYEKL. CDR3 sequence reads: CASSHREDTEAFF. For the CDR3, the DNA is TGCGCCAGCAGCCACAGGGAGGACACTGAAGCTTTCTTT.

The chain uses TRBV2 and TRBJ1-1; D unresolved. Trimming cost V 8 bases and J 5 bases, with 6 bases left between them. The CDR3 is 10 amino acids. Germline values: CDR1 SNHLY, CDR2 FYNNEI. The CDR3 DNA is TGTGCCAGCGAGAGAACTGAAGCTTTCTTT. Translated, it gives CASERTEAFF.

This rearrangement joins TRBV15 to TRBJ2-7; D unresolved. Germline loops: CDR1 LNHNV, CDR2 YYDKDF (reference sequence). The CDR3 covers 15 residues. V lost 1 base to trimming and J lost 0 bases, with 10 bases between them. The DNA for the CDR3 is TGTGCCACCAGCAGAGTATGGACGGTCTCCTACGAGCAGTACTTC. Protein product: CATSRVWTVSYEQYF.

The genes are TRBV20-1 and TRBJ1-2; D uncertain. Trimming took 2 bases from V and 8 from J, leaving 30 bases between them. The CDR3 runs 18 residues. Germline-derived CDR1 and CDR2 are DFQATT and SNEGSKA (reference sequence). The CDR3 loop is CSARPSHSGDTGEVGYTF. The CDR3 DNA reads TGCAGTGCTAGACCCTCCCATAGCGGGGATACCGGGGAAGTGGGCTACACCTTC.

This chain connects TRBV4-1 to TRBJ2-5; D perhaps matches TRBD2 (6 bases). The CDR3 runs to 15 residues. V lost 4 bases, J lost 1 base, and 13 bases lay in between. Germline values: CDR1 MGHRA, CDR2 YSYEKL. This chain's CDR3 is CASSRGDLLQETQYF. The CDR3 DNA sequence: TGCGCCAGCAGCCGCGGGGACTTACTCCAAGAGACCCAGTACTTC.

This clonotype was counted between two and nine times. A read error may produce the germline difference seen at one junction end. This rearrangement joins TRBV7-6 to TRBJ2-7; TRBD2 agrees at 7 bases. TRBJ2-1 matches the DNA end more closely, so the J call is doubtful. The germline CDR1 and CDR2 sequences are SGHVS and FNYEAQ. CDR3 length: 14 amino acids. CDR3 protein: CASSLAEAYNEQFF. DNA for the CDR3: TGTGCCAGCAGCCTAGCGGAAGCGTACAATGAGCAGTTCTTC.

This clonotype was seen at least ten times. The genes are TRBV27 and TRBJ1-2, with D uncertain. CDR1 is MNHEY and CDR2 is SMNVEV in the germline V gene (reference sequence). There are 12 residues in the CDR3. Trimming removed 6 bases at V and 8 bases at J, with 13 bases between. CDR3 sequence (DNA): TGTGCCAGCAGCGGGCCCGCAGAGGGCTACACCTTC. It translates to CASSGPAEGYTF.

J is TRBJ1-6 and V is TRBV7-2; TRBD1 matches 11 bases. The CDR3 contains 15 residues. Germline-derived CDR1 and CDR2 are SGHTA and FQGNSA. Losses at the gene ends were 5 bases for V and 7 bases for J; bases not matched to a gene: 4. The CDR3 spells CASSMRTGGNSPLHF. CDR3 nucleotide sequence: TGTGCCAGCAGCATGAGGACAGGGGGCAATTCACCCCTCCACTTT.

The chain recombines TRBV7-6 with TRBJ2-1; D is unclear. This CDR3 has 16 residues. Germline loops: CDR1 SGHVS, CDR2 FNYEAQ. Trimming pared 2 bases from V and 7 bases from J, leaving 18 bases between. Here the CDR3 reads CASSLNLLSTANEQFF. The CDR3 DNA is TGTGCCAGCAGCTTAAACCTGCTGTCGACGGCTAATGAGCAGTTCTTC.

This chain joins TRBV24-1 and TRBJ1-1, with 12 bases matching TRBD1. This CDR3 has 14 amino acids. Per the germline V gene, CDR1 is KGHDR and CDR2 is SFDVKD. V gave up 11 bases and J gave up 6 bases; unmatched junction bases: 9. The CDR3 region is CAICAGQGASEAFF. The CDR3 bases are TGTGCCATCTGCGCGGGACAGGGGGCTTCTGAAGCTTTCTTT.

The rearrangement links TRBV2 to TRBJ1-6; 8 positions agree with TRBD1. The germline V gene encodes CDR1 SNHLY and CDR2 FYNNEI. The CDR3 is 14 residues long. Trimming took 3 bases from V and 9 from J; bases not matched to a gene: 4. CDR3 nucleotides: TGTGCCAGCAGTGAGGGACAGGCCCGTTCACCCCTCCACTTT. It is translated as CASSEGQARSPLHF.

This clonotype was counted at least ten times. The CDR3 bases are TGTGCCACCAGTGACTCGTGGACAGGGCCCCACGAGCAGTACTTC. Its protein is CATSDSWTGPHEQYF. This chain uses TRBV24-1 with TRBJ2-7; 8 nucleotides match TRBD1. The junction had 9 bases not matched to a gene; V was cut back by 4 bases and J by 5 bases. The CDR3 is 15 amino acids. Germline loops: CDR1 KGHDR, CDR2 SFDVKD.

This clonotype has a count of ten or more. The J gene is TRBJ2-7, the V gene TRBV5-8, with no clear D. In germline, CDR1 is SGHTS, CDR2 YDEGEE. The germline V and J ends were trimmed by 4 bases and 0 bases, with 14 bases remaining between them. The CDR3 spans 15 residues. In DNA form, the CDR3 reads TGTGCCAGCAGCGCCACCGGGCCAATCTCCTACGAGCAGTACTTC. This translates into CASSATGPISYEQYF.

V is TRBV2 and J is TRBJ1-5, with D possibly TRBD1 on 6 matching bases. The CDR3 is made up of 15 amino acids. Germline CDR1 SNHLY, CDR2 FYNNEI. V was trimmed by 6 bases and J by 0 bases, leaving 12 bases between them. The CDR3 DNA sequence: TGTGCCAGCAGCGGGTACAGGGATAGCAATCAGCCCCAGCATTTT. Translation: CASSGYRDSNQPQHF.

This clonotype was seen ten or more times. The gene calls are TRBV7-9 and TRBJ1-1, with TRBD1 matching 7 bases. The CDR3 length is 16 residues. Germline assignment: CDR1 SEHNR and CDR2 FQNEAQ (reference sequence). V lost 4 bases, J lost 5 bases, and 13 bases stayed unmatched. The CDR3 sequence: CASSSAGTVYGTEAFF. The CDR3 DNA is TGTGCCAGCAGCTCTGCCGGGACAGTTTATGGGACTGAAGCTTTCTTT.

On this clonotype itself: An end of the junction differs from the germline gene, which may be a read error. J is TRBJ1-5 and V is TRBV4-1; D uncertain. The length of the CDR3 is 15 residues. Germline assignment: CDR1 MGHRA and CDR2 YSYEKL. CDR3 protein: CVSSQAAGGNQPQHF. CDR3 nucleotide sequence: TGCGTCAGCAGCCAAGCCGCCGGTGGCAATCAGCCCCAGCATTTT.

The J gene is TRBJ1-1, the V gene TRBV20-1, with D possibly matching TRBD1 (5 bases). Trimming shortened V by 3 bases and J by 2 bases, and 10 bases separated the two germline ends. This CDR3 comprises 13 residues. Germline V CDR1 and CDR2: DFQATT, SNEGSKA (reference sequence). The CDR3: CSARPGINTEAFF. CDR3 in DNA: TGCAGTGCTAGGCCAGGGATTAACACTGAAGCTTTCTTT.

This clonotype was seen at least ten times. The chain carries TRBV5-1 and TRBJ1-2; a weak D match, TRBD1 (6 bases). Trimming left V 4 bases short and J 3 bases short, with 16 bases between. The CDR3 runs to 15 residues. CDR1 is SGHRS, CDR2 YFSETQ, per germline. Here the CDR3 reads CASSPEGGQYYGYTF. Written as DNA, the CDR3 is TGCGCCAGCAGCCCCGAGGGGGGGCAATACTATGGCTACACCTTC.

This clonotype was detected ten times or more. The chain is built from TRBV24-1 and TRBJ2-2; 9 bases align to TRBD1. Germline V lookup: CDR1 KGHDR, CDR2 SFDVKD. V trimming: 0 bases; J trimming: 6 bases; junction bases outside the gene matches: 7. CDR3 length: 17 amino acids. CDR3 sequence: CATSDLWGQGVAGELFF. CDR3 coding DNA: TGTGCCACCAGTGATTTGTGGGGACAGGGAGTAGCCGGGGAGCTGTTTTTT.

The chain joins TRBV4-3 to TRBJ2-2; TRBD1 matches at 9 bases. Trimming took 1 base from V and 8 from J; bases not matched to a gene: 11. CDR1 is LGHNA, CDR2 YSLEER, per germline. CDR3 length: 17 residues. This CDR3 reads CASSQVLRTGVVGELFF. In DNA form, the CDR3 reads TGCGCCAGCAGCCAAGTACTTCGGACAGGGGTTGTAGGGGAGCTGTTTTTT.

Here the CDR3 reads CASSLNGGNQPQHF. The CDR3 nucleotides are TGTGCCAGCAGCTTAAATGGAGGCAATCAGCCCCAGCATTTT. This chain uses TRBV7-3 with TRBJ1-5; D remains ambiguous. The CDR3 sequence is 14 residues long. Germline values: CDR1 SGHTA, CDR2 FQGTGA. V dropped 1 base and J dropped 2 bases, with 6 bases sitting between them.